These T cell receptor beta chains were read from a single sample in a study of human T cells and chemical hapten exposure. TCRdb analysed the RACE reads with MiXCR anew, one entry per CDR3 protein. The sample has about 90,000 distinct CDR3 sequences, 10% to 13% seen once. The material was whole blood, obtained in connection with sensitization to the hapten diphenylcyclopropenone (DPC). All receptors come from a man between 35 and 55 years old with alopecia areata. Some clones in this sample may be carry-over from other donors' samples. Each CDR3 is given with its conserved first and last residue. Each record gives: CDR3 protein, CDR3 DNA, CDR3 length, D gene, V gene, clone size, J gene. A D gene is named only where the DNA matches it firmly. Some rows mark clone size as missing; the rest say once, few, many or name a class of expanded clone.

CASSQMADNQPQHF,TGTGCCAGCAGCCAGATGGCGGACAATCAGCCCCAGCATTTT,14,NA,TRBV3-1,few,TRBJ1-5
CASRPYRENTEAFF,TGTGCCAGCAGGCCCTACAGGGAGAACACTGAAGCTTTCTTT,14,NA,TRBV7-3,NA,TRBJ1-1
CASSQVSLAGSAGELFF,TGTGCCAGCAGCCAAGTAAGCCTAGCGGGGAGTGCCGGGGAGCTGTTTTTT,17,TRBD2,TRBV4-2,many,TRBJ2-2
CSVVEGAYEQYF,TGCAGCGTTGTAGAGGGGGCATACGAGCAGTACTTC,12,TRBD1,TRBV29-1,many,TRBJ2-7
CASRNPGQDFYGYTF,TGTGCCAGCAGGAATCCGGGACAAGACTTCTATGGCTACACCTTC,15,NA,TRBV12-3/TRBV12-4,NA,TRBJ1-2
CASSYSGQSGTSTDTQYF,TGTGCCAGCAGTTACTCGGGGCAGAGCGGGACTAGCACAGATACGCAGTATTTT,18,TRBD2,TRBV6-5,few,TRBJ2-3
CASSSIGHYEQYF,TGTGCCAGCAGCTCAATAGGACACTACGAGCAGTACTTC,13,NA,TRBV25-1,few,TRBJ2-7
CSAVTGPGNEQFF,TGCAGCGCCGTTACAGGCCCGGGCAATGAGCAGTTCTTC,13,NA,TRBV29-1,NA,TRBJ2-1
CASSQGRDRGYTF,TGTGCCAGCAGCCAAGGCAGAGATCGTGGCTACACCTTC,13,NA,TRBV3-1,many,TRBJ1-2
CASSQVIQETQYF,TGCGCCAGCAGCCAAGTAATCCAAGAGACCCAGTACTTC,13,NA,TRBV4-1,few,TRBJ2-5
CSASGDRVHGYTF,TGCAGTGCTAGCGGAGACAGGGTCCATGGCTACACCTTC,13,TRBD1,TRBV20-1,many,TRBJ1-2
CASSQDRGWHTEAFF,TGTGCCAGCAGTCAGGACAGGGGGTGGCACACTGAAGCTTTCTTT,15,TRBD1,TRBV6-6,NA,TRBJ1-1
CSAPSGTRRGEQYF,TGCAGTGCCCCCAGCGGGACTAGGAGAGGCGAGCAGTACTTC,14,TRBD2,TRBV20-1,NA,TRBJ2-7
CASRDSNQPQHF,TGTGCCAGCAGAGATAGCAATCAGCCCCAGCATTTT,12,NA,TRBV28,many,TRBJ1-5
CASTPQVLAVVEQFF,TGTGCCAGCACCCCCCAGGTACTAGCGGTCGTGGAGCAGTTCTTC,15,TRBD2,TRBV28,few,TRBJ2-1
CASSFYGGVDTEAFF,TGTGCCAGCAGCTTCTACGGGGGCGTGGACACTGAAGCTTTCTTT,15,NA,TRBV11-1,NA,TRBJ1-1
CASSSGTGREKLFF,TGTGCCAGCAGCTCAGGGACAGGGCGCGAAAAACTGTTTTTT,14,TRBD1,TRBV7-2,few,TRBJ1-4
CASSLPRTGILPDTQYF,TGTGCCAGCAGTTTACCCCGGACAGGCATCCTACCGGATACGCAGTATTTT,17,TRBD1,TRBV28,NA,TRBJ2-3
CASSYSGTQFF,TGTGCCAGCAGTTACTCGGGCACGCAGTTCTTC,11,NA,TRBV6-2/TRBV6-3,few,TRBJ2-1
CASSPSTGAKNIQYF,TGTGCCAGCAGTCCGTCGACAGGAGCCAAAAACATTCAGTACTTC,15,NA,TRBV27,medium-sized,TRBJ2-4
CASGPRADSNQPQHF,TGTGCTAGTGGTCCCCGCGCCGATAGCAATCAGCCCCAGCATTTT,15,NA,TRBV12-5,few,TRBJ1-5
CASSLGTGVTEAFF,TGTGCCAGCAGTTTAGGGACAGGGGTCACTGAAGCTTTCTTT,14,TRBD1,TRBV12-3/TRBV12-4,NA,TRBJ1-1
CASSLGRGPEKLFF,TGTGCCAGCAGCTTAGGGCGAGGACCTGAAAAACTGTTTTTT,14,NA,TRBV7-9,many,TRBJ1-4
CASSAMTGGVGGANVLTF,TGTGCCAGCAGCGCCATGACAGGGGGCGTTGGTGGGGCCAACGTCCTGACTTTC,18,TRBD1,TRBV7-2,few,TRBJ2-6
CSAVADLYGYTF,TGCAGCGCTGTAGCGGACCTCTATGGCTACACCTTC,12,NA,TRBV29-1,few,TRBJ1-2
CASRRGTDKETQYF,TGCGCCAGCAGGCGGGGGACAGATAAAGAGACCCAGTACTTC,14,NA,TRBV5-1,NA,TRBJ2-5
CASILEPPGPGGSDTQYF,TGTGCCAGCATTCTAGAACCTCCGGGACCCGGAGGCTCAGATACGCAGTATTTT,18,NA,TRBV12-3/TRBV12-4,few,TRBJ2-3
CAISDRTGNTEAFF,TGTGCCATCAGTGATAGGACAGGGAACACTGAAGCTTTCTTT,14,TRBD1,TRBV10-3,NA,TRBJ1-1
CAWSAPLGQGYNTEAFF,TGTGCCTGGAGTGCGCCCCTGGGACAGGGGTACAACACTGAAGCTTTCTTT,17,TRBD1,TRBV30,NA,TRBJ1-1
CASSRQGLNSPLHF,TGTGCCAGCAGCCGACAGGGTCTGAATTCACCCCTCCACTTT,14,TRBD1,TRBV6-5,many,TRBJ1-6
CASSSLYINTGELFF,TGTGCCAGCAGTTCTCTATACATCAACACCGGGGAGCTGTTTTTT,15,NA,TRBV28,NA,TRBJ2-2
CASSLEGKGGTEAFF,TGCGCCAGCAGCTTGGAGGGGAAGGGAGGCACTGAAGCTTTCTTT,15,NA,TRBV5-1,many,TRBJ1-1
CASSWTGSSYNEQFF,TGTGCCAGCAGCTGGACAGGGTCATCCTACAATGAGCAGTTCTTC,15,TRBD1,TRBV7-3,many,TRBJ2-1
CSVEQGANEKLFF,TGCAGCGTTGAACAGGGAGCTAATGAAAAACTGTTTTTT,13,NA,TRBV29-1,medium-sized,TRBJ1-4
CASIGGSPHNEQFF,TGTGCCAGCATAGGCGGGAGCCCACACAATGAGCAGTTCTTC,14,TRBD2,TRBV6-2/TRBV6-3,few,TRBJ2-1
CSAREVAGKGGNEQFF,TGCAGTGCTAGAGAGGTAGCGGGAAAGGGGGGGAATGAGCAGTTCTTC,16,TRBD2,TRBV20-1,few,TRBJ2-1
CASSPRHAGTTSFNNEQFF,TGTGCCAGCAGTCCTAGACATGCTGGGACTACCTCCTTTAACAATGAGCAGTTCTTC,19,TRBD2,TRBV27,few,TRBJ2-1
CASSPEGTLGRTQYF,TGTGCCAGCAGTCCCGAGGGTACTTTGGGGAGGACCCAGTACTTC,15,NA,TRBV27,NA,TRBJ2-5
CASSPPEQEKLFF,TGTGCCAGCTCACCACCCGAACAAGAAAAACTGTTTTTT,13,NA,TRBV18,NA,TRBJ1-4
CASSQRGLMNTEAFF,TGTGCCAGCAGCCAGCGTGGGTTAATGAACACTGAAGCTTTCTTT,15,NA,TRBV7-2,many,TRBJ1-1
CASSLPGRPYGYTF,TGTGCCAGCAGCCTCCCCGGCAGGCCCTATGGCTACACCTTC,14,NA,TRBV7-9,many,TRBJ1-2
CASSLAALAGGEQFF,TGTGCCAGCAGCTTAGCGGCGCTAGCGGGAGGTGAGCAGTTCTTC,15,TRBD2,TRBV7-6,NA,TRBJ2-1
CASRAPYRAGDTEAFF,TGTGCCAGCAGAGCCCCCTACCGGGCCGGAGACACTGAAGCTTTCTTT,16,NA,TRBV6-1,few,TRBJ1-1
CASSRVGDSPLHF,TGTGCCAGCAGCCGGGTCGGGGATTCACCCCTCCACTTT,13,NA,TRBV9,NA,TRBJ1-6